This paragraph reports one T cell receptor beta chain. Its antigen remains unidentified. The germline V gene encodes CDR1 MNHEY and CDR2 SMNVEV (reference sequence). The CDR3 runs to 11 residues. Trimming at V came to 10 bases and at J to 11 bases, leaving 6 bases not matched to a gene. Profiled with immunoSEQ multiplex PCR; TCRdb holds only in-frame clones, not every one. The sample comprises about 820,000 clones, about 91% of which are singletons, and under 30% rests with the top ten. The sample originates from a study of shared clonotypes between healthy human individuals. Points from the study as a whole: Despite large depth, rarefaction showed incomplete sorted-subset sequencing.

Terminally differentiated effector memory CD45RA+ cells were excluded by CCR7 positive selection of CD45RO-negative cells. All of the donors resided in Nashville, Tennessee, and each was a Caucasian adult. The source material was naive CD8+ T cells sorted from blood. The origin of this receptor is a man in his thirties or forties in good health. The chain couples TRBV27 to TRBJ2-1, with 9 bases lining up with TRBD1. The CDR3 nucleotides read TGTGCCATCTCGACAGGGGGAAAGCAGTTCTTC. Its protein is CAISTGGKQFF.